Listed below are T cell receptor beta chains from one sample, sequenced in a study of PD-1 blockade in classical Hodgkin lymphoma. The table came from immunoSEQ multiplex PCR; TCRdb's copy has only in-frame clones and leaves some out. This table has 110,000 or so clones, approximately 90% appearing once. This sample comprised peripheral blood mononuclear cells (PBMCs), obtained before the fourth cycle of nivolumab. All receptors derive from a human donor with classical Hodgkin lymphoma. Both conserved end residues are part of each CDR3. Fields, in order: CDR3 protein, CDR3 DNA, D gene, V gene, clone size, J gene. D genes are given only for firm matches. The size field is filled for only some rows; it gives once, few, many or a size class.

CDR3: CASSLAGGNYNEQFF
DNA: TGTGCCAGCAGCTTAGCGGGAGGGAATTACAATGAGCAGTTCTTC
D: TRBD2
V: TRBV7-2
size: once
J: TRBJ2-1

CDR3: CASSLSAATDTQYF
DNA: TGTGCCAGCAGCTTAAGTGCAGCCACAGATACGCAGTATTTT
D: NA
V: TRBV7-2
size: NA
J: TRBJ2-3

CDR3: CASSEGGGSNTEAFF
DNA: TGTGCCAGCAGTGAAGGTGGCGGTTCGAACACTGAAGCTTTCTTT
D: NA
V: TRBV6-1
size: once
J: TRBJ1-1

CDR3: CASSLGTGGSEKLFF
DNA: TGTGCCAGCAGTTTAGGGACAGGGGGAAGTGAAAAACTGTTTTTT
D: TRBD1
V: TRBV27
size: NA
J: TRBJ1-4

CDR3: CASSYGQGTTEAFF
DNA: TGTGCCAGCAGTTACGGACAGGGAACGACTGAAGCTTTCTTT
D: TRBD1
V: TRBV6-5
size: once
J: TRBJ1-1

CDR3: CASSERPLQPQHF
DNA: TGTGCCAGCAGTGAACGGCCACTCCAGCCCCAGCATTTT
D: NA
V: TRBV2
size: NA
J: TRBJ1-5

CDR3: CASSHGSGRYEQYF
DNA: TGTGCCAGCAGCCATGGTAGCGGGAGGTACGAGCAGTACTTC
D: TRBD2
V: TRBV4-2
size: NA
J: TRBJ2-7

CDR3: CASSPRSGTGDGYTF
DNA: TGTGCCAGCAGTCCCCGATCCGGGACAGGGGATGGCTACACCTTC
D: TRBD1
V: TRBV6-5
size: NA
J: TRBJ1-2

CDR3: CASSLGLSSYEQYF
DNA: TGTGCCAGCAGCTTAGGACTTTCTTCCTACGAGCAGTACTTC
D: NA
V: TRBV11-2
size: NA
J: TRBJ2-7

CDR3: CASSEQGLYGYTF
DNA: TGTGCCAGCAGTGAACAGGGGCTTTACGGCTACACCTTC
D: TRBD1
V: TRBV6-5
size: NA
J: TRBJ1-2

CDR3: CASSFQEGREKLFF
DNA: TGTGCCAGCAGTTTCCAGGAAGGCCGGGAAAAACTGTTTTTT
D: NA
V: TRBV28
size: few
J: TRBJ1-4

CDR3: CAWSGPGTGHYGYTF
DNA: TGTGCCTGGAGCGGACCCGGGACGGGACACTATGGCTACACCTTC
D: NA
V: TRBV30
size: few
J: TRBJ1-2

CDR3: CASSVLGNTGELFF
DNA: TGTGCCAGCAGTGTACTGGGGAACACCGGGGAGCTGTTTTTT
D: NA
V: TRBV6-4
size: NA
J: TRBJ2-2

CDR3: CASSPGGSGRDEQYF
DNA: TGTGCCAGCAGTCCGGGAGGCAGCGGGAGAGACGAGCAGTACTTC
D: TRBD2
V: TRBV6-4
size: NA
J: TRBJ2-7

CDR3: CASSSSDWYQETQYF
DNA: TGTGCCAGCAGCTCCTCAGACTGGTACCAAGAGACCCAGTACTTC
D: NA
V: TRBV11-2
size: NA
J: TRBJ2-5

CDR3: CASSANRGSYEQYF
DNA: TGTGCCAGCAGCGCGAACAGGGGATCCTACGAGCAGTACTTC
D: TRBD1
V: TRBV9
size: NA
J: TRBJ2-7

CDR3: CASRSRDRAQETQYF
DNA: TGTGCCAGCAGGAGCAGGGACAGAGCACAAGAGACCCAGTACTTC
D: TRBD1
V: TRBV6-7
size: NA
J: TRBJ2-5

CDR3: CASSLSLYSGNTIYF
DNA: TGTGCCAGCAGCCTCAGTCTCTACTCTGGAAACACCATATATTTT
D: NA
V: TRBV28
size: NA
J: TRBJ1-3

CDR3: CASTPGESKANVLTF
DNA: TGTGCCAGCACCCCAGGCGAGAGTAAGGCCAACGTCCTGACTTTC
D: NA
V: TRBV9
size: NA
J: TRBJ2-6

CDR3: CASSPRRGTGELFF
DNA: TGTGCCAGCAGCCCCCGAAGGGGGACCGGGGAGCTGTTTTTT
D: NA
V: TRBV28
size: NA
J: TRBJ2-2

CDR3: CASNAPGLVDYEQYF
DNA: TGTGCCAGCAATGCCCCAGGGCTAGTCGACTACGAGCAGTACTTC
D: NA
V: TRBV2
size: NA
J: TRBJ2-7

CDR3: CASSLSDRAYNYGYTF
DNA: TGTGCCAGCTCACTATCGGACAGGGCTTATAACTATGGCTACACCTTC
D: TRBD1
V: TRBV18
size: few
J: TRBJ1-2

CDR3: CASSRQASNQPQHF
DNA: TGCGCCAGCAGCCGGCAGGCTAGCAATCAGCCCCAGCATTTT
D: NA
V: TRBV4-3
size: NA
J: TRBJ1-5

CDR3: CASSPRQGRDTEAFF
DNA: TGCGCCAGCAGCCCGAGACAGGGCCGGGATACTGAAGCTTTCTTT
D: TRBD1
V: TRBV5-1
size: NA
J: TRBJ1-1

CDR3: CASSLAFGRATDTQYF
DNA: TGTGCCAGCAGCTTGGCCTTCGGGAGGGCCACAGATACGCAGTATTTT
D: TRBD2
V: TRBV5-8
size: NA
J: TRBJ2-3

CDR3: CASIGLQGDTDGYTF
DNA: TGTGCCAGCATAGGTTTACAGGGGGATACAGATGGCTACACCTTC
D: TRBD1
V: TRBV27
size: NA
J: TRBJ1-2

CDR3: CASSRWDFNEQFF
DNA: TGTGCCAGCAGCCGATGGGACTTCAATGAGCAGTTCTTC
D: NA
V: TRBV7-2
size: NA
J: TRBJ2-1

CDR3: CASIRASSYNEQFF
DNA: TGTGCCAGCATCAGGGCGAGCTCCTACAATGAGCAGTTCTTC
D: NA
V: TRBV2
size: NA
J: TRBJ2-1

CDR3: CASKVGLSEKLFF
DNA: TGTGCCAGTAAGGTTGGTCTATCTGAAAAACTGTTTTTT
D: NA
V: TRBV19
size: NA
J: TRBJ1-4

CDR3: CASSPGPNTGELFF
DNA: TGTGCCAGCAGTCCAGGGCCGAACACCGGGGAGCTGTTTTTT
D: NA
V: TRBV28
size: NA
J: TRBJ2-2

CDR3: CASSDSGQPREAFF
DNA: TGTGCCAGCAGTGACTCGGGCCAGCCTAGAGAAGCTTTCTTT
D: NA
V: TRBV6-4
size: NA
J: TRBJ1-1

CDR3: CASSALSYEQYF
DNA: TGTGCCAGCAGTGCCCTGAGCTACGAGCAGTACTTC
D: NA
V: TRBV2
size: NA
J: TRBJ2-7

CDR3: CAWTAADSPPGANVLTF
DNA: TGTGCCTGGACAGCTGCAGATTCTCCTCCTGGGGCCAACGTCCTGACTTTC
D: NA
V: TRBV30
size: NA
J: TRBJ2-6

CDR3: CASSWSGNTIYF
DNA: TGTGCCAGCAGCTGGTCTGGAAACACCATATATTTT
D: NA
V: TRBV11-2
size: NA
J: TRBJ1-3

CDR3: CASSFDSSYEQYF
DNA: TGCGCCAGCAGCTTTGACAGTTCCTACGAGCAGTACTTC
D: NA
V: TRBV5-1
size: NA
J: TRBJ2-7

CDR3: CASSVNTEAFF
DNA: TGTGCCAGTAGTGTCAACACTGAAGCTTTCTTT
D: NA
V: TRBV19
size: few
J: TRBJ1-1

CDR3: CASNATQDSDNEQFF
DNA: TGTGCCAGCAATGCAACCCAGGACAGCGACAATGAGCAGTTCTTC
D: NA
V: TRBV6-4
size: NA
J: TRBJ2-1

CDR3: CASSLAVGSPYEQYF
DNA: TGTGCCAGCAGCTTAGCTGTCGGAAGCCCCTACGAGCAGTACTTC
D: NA
V: TRBV7-2
size: NA
J: TRBJ2-7

CDR3: CAISGQSNEKLFF
DNA: TGTGCCATCAGTGGACAGTCCAATGAAAAACTGTTTTTT
D: NA
V: TRBV10-3
size: NA
J: TRBJ1-4

CDR3: CSVWTDYGYTF
DNA: TGCAGCGTTTGGACAGACTATGGCTACACCTTC
D: NA
V: TRBV29-1
size: NA
J: TRBJ1-2

CDR3: CASSTAYGTLYNEQFF
DNA: TGTGCCAGTAGTACAGCTTACGGGACACTCTACAATGAGCAGTTCTTC
D: NA
V: TRBV19
size: NA
J: TRBJ2-1

CDR3: CASSLGRNQPQHF
DNA: TGTGCCAGCAGCTTAGGTCGGAACCAGCCCCAGCATTTT
D: NA
V: TRBV7-6
size: NA
J: TRBJ1-5

CDR3: CASSAIYGVVINTIYF
DNA: TGTGCCAGCAGTGCCATTTATGGGGTCGTGATTAACACCATATATTTT
D: NA
V: TRBV6-1
size: NA
J: TRBJ1-3

CDR3: CASSLVTLGVLFF
DNA: TGCGCCAGCAGCTTGGTGACGTTAGGTGTGCTGTTTTTT
D: NA
V: TRBV5-1
size: once
J: TRBJ2-2

CDR3: CATSRPGAAGNTIYF
DNA: TGTGCCACCAGCAGACCAGGGGCTGCCGGAAACACCATATATTTT
D: NA
V: TRBV15
size: once
J: TRBJ1-3

CDR3: CASSVSNQPQHF
DNA: TGTGCCAGCAGTGTCAGCAATCAGCCCCAGCATTTT
D: NA
V: TRBV2
size: NA
J: TRBJ1-5

CDR3: CASSQDLGGYEQYF
DNA: TGCGCCAGCAGCCAAGATCTCGGCGGCTACGAGCAGTACTTC
D: NA
V: TRBV4-3
size: NA
J: TRBJ2-7

CDR3: CASSPETDLSYEQYF
DNA: TGTGCCAGCAGCCCGGAGACCGATCTATCCTACGAGCAGTACTTC
D: NA
V: TRBV4-2
size: NA
J: TRBJ2-7